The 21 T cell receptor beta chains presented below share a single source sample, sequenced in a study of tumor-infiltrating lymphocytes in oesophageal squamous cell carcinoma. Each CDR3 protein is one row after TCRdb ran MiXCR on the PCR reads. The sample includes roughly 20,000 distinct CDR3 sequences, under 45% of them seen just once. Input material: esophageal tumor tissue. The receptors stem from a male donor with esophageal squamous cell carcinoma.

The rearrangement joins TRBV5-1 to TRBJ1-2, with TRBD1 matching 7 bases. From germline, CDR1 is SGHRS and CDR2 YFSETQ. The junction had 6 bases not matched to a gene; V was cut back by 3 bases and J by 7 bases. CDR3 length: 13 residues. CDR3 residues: CASSSGGGAGYTF. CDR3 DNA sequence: TGCGCCAGCAGCTCAGGGGGGGGGGCTGGCTACACCTTC.

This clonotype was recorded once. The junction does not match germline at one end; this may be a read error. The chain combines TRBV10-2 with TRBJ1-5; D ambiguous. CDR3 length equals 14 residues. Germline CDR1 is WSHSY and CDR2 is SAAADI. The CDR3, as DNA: TGCGCCGGCAGTCCCACGGAGAGCAATCAGCCCCAGCATTTT. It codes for CAGSPTESNQPQHF.

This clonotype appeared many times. This chain's CDR3 is CASSRVGPQVHEQFF. The DNA of the CDR3 is TGTGCCAGCAGCCGGGTTGGGCCCCAGGTCCATGAGCAGTTCTTC. The rearrangement joins TRBV7-9 to TRBJ2-1; unclear D gene. This CDR3 comprises 15 residues. Germline CDR1 is SEHNR and CDR2 is FQNEAQ (reference sequence). Trimming pared 5 bases from V and 8 bases from J, leaving 19 bases between.

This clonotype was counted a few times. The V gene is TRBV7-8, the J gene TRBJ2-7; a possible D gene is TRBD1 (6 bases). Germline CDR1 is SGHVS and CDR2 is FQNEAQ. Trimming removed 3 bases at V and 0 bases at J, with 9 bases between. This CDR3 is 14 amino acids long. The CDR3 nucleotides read TGTGCCAGCAGCTTCGACAGGAACTCCTACGAGCAGTACTTC. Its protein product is CASSFDRNSYEQYF.

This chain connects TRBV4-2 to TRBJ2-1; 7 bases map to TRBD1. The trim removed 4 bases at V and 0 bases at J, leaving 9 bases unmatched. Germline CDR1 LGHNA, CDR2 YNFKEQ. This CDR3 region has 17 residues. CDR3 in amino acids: CASSLNPGQASYNEQFF. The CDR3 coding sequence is TGTGCCAGCAGCCTAAACCCTGGACAGGCCTCCTACAATGAGCAGTTCTTC.

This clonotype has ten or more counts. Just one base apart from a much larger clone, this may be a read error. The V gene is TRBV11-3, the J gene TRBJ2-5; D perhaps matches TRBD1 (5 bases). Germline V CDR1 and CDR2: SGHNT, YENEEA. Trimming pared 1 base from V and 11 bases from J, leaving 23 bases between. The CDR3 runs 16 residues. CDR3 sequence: CASSLGGDGTYNEQYF. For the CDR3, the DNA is TGTGCCAGCAGCTTAGGGGGCGACGGCACCTACAATGAGCAGTACTTC.

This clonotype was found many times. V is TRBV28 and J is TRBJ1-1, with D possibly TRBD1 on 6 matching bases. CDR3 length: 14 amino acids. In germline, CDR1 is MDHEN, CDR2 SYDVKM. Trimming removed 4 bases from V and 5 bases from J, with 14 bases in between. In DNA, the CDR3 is TGTGCCAGCAGTTCCTACAGGGTGGGAACTGAAGCTTTCTTT. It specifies CASSSYRVGTEAFF.

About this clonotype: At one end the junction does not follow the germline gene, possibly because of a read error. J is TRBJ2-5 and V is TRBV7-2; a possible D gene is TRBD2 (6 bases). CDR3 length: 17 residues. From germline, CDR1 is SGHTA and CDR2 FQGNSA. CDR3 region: CASSLVGRDGRGSPLHF. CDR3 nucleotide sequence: TGTGCCAGCAGCTTAGTCGGGCGGGACGGAAGGGGCTCACCCCTCCACTTC.

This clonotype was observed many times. In DNA, the CDR3 is TGTGCCAGCAGTTTATCCCCCGGGACTGAGTACGAGCAGTACTTC. It yields the protein CASSLSPGTEYEQYF. V is TRBV28 and J is TRBJ2-7, with D tentatively TRBD2 (6 bases). The V end lost 1 base, the J end lost 4 bases, and 14 bases lay between the germline ends. Germline CDR1 reads MDHEN; CDR2 reads SYDVKM. The length of the CDR3 is 15 residues. The full variable domain, rest sourced from reference TRBV28 and TRBJ2-7, is DVKVTQSSRYLVKRTGEKVFLECVQDMDHENMFWYRQDPGLGLRLIYFSYDVKMKEKGDIPEGYSVSREKKERFSLILESASTNQTSMYLCASSLSPGTEYEQYFGPGTRLTVT.

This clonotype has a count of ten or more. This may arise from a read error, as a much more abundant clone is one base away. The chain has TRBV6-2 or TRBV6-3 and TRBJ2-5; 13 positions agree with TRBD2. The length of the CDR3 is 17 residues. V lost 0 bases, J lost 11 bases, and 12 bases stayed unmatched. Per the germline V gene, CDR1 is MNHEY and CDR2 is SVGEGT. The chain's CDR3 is CASSYSPGLAGNNEQYF. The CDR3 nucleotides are TGTGCCAGCAGTTACTCCCCGGGACTAGCGGGAAACAATGAGCAGTACTTC.

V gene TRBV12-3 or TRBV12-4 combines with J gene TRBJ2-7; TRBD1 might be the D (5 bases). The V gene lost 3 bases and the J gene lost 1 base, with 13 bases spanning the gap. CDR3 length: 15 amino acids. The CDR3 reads CASSFGSGQSYEQYF. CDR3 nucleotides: TGTGCCAGCAGTTTCGGCTCAGGGCAGTCCTACGAGCAGTACTTC.

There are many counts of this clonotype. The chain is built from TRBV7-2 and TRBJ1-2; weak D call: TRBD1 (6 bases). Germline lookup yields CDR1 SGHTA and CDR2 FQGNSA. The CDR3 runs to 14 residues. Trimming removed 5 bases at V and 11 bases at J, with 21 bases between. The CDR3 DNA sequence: TGTGCCAGCAGCCCGATGTTGGGACAATTGGGGTACACCTTC. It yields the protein CASSPMLGQLGYTF.

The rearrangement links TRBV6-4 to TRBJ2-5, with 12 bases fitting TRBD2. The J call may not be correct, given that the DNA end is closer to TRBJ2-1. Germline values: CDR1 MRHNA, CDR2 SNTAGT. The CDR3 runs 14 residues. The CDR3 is CASSLAGGPNEQFF. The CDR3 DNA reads TGTGCCAGCAGTCTAGCGGGAGGGCCCAATGAGCAGTTCTTC.

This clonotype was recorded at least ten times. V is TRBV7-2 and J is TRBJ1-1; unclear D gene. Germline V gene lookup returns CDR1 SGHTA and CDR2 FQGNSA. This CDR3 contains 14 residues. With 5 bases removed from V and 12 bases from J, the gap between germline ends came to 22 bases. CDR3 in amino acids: CASSPERGYVESFF. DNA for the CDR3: TGTGCCAGCAGCCCCGAACGAGGGTATGTGGAGTCTTTCTTT.

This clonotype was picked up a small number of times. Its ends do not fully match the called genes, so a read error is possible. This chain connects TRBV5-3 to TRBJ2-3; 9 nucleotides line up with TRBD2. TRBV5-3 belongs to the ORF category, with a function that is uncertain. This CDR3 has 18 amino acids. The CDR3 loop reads CASSPAKGGRGGTDTQYF. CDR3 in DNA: TGCGCCAGCAGCCCCGCAAAAGGCGGGAGGGGAGGCACAGATACGCAGTATTTT.

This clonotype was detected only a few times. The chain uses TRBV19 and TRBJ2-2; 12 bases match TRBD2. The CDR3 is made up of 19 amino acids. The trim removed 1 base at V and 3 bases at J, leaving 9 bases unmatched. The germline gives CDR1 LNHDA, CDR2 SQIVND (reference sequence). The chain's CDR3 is CASSIVASGRAGDTGELFF. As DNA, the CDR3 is TGTGCCAGTAGTATAGTGGCTAGCGGGAGGGCCGGGGACACCGGGGAGCTGTTTTTT.

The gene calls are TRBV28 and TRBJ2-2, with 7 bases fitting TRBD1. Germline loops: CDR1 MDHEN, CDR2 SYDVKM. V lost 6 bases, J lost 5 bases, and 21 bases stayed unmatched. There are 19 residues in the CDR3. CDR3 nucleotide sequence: TGTGCCAGCAGAAGTGGACAGGCTAAAGGGACCGCACGGACCGGGGAGCTGTTTTTT. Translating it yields CASRSGQAKGTARTGELFF.

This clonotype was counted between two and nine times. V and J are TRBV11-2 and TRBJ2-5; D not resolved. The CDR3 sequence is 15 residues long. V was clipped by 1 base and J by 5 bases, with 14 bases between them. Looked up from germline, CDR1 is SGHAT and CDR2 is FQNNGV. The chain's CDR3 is CASSLGFGRRETQYF. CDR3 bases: TGTGCCAGCAGCTTAGGGTTCGGGCGCCGGGAGACCCAGTACTTC. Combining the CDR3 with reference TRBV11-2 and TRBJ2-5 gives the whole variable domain EAGVAQSPRYKIIEKRQSVAFWCNPISGHATLYWYQQILGQGPKLLIQFQNNGVVDDSQLPKDRFSAERLKGVDSTLKIQPAKLEDSAVYLCASSLGFGRRETQYFGPGTRLLVL.

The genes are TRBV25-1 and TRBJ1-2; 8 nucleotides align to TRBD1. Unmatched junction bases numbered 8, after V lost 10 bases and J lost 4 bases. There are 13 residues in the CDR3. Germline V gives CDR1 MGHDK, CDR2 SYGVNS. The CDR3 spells CATSRGLTYGYTF. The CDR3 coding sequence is TGTGCCACCTCCAGGGGGCTGACCTATGGCTACACCTTC.

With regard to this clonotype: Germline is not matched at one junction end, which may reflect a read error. The CDR3 coding sequence is TGTGCCAGCAGAGAAGATCTAGGGAGGCAAGAGACCCAGTACTTC. This gives the protein CASREDLGRQETQYF. This chain uses TRBV2 with TRBJ2-3; tentative D call: TRBD2 (6 bases). Judging by the DNA end, TRBJ2-5 fits better; the J call may be wrong. The germline gives CDR1 SNHLY, CDR2 FYNNEI. The CDR3 extends over 15 amino acids.

The CDR3 nucleotides are TGTGCCAGCAGCTTCCGGGGGGGGCCAACGAACACCGGGGAGCTGTTTTTT. It yields the protein CASSFRGGPTNTGELFF. The chain has TRBV7-3 and TRBJ2-2, with 8 bases aligning to TRBD2. The CDR3 is 17 residues long. The germline CDR1 and CDR2 sequences are SGHTA and FQGTGA. The ends lost 3 bases at V and 0 bases at J; junction bases unmatched: 6.